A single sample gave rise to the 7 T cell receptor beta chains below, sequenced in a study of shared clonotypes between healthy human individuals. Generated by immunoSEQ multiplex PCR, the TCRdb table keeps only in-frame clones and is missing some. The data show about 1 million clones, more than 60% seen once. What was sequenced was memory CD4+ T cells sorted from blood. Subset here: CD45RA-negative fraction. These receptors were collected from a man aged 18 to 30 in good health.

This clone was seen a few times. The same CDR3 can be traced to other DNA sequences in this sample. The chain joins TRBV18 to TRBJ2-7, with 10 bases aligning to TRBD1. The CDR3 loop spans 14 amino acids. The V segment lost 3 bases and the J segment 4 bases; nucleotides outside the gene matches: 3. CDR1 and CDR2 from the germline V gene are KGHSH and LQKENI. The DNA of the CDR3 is TGTGCCAGCTCACCGGGACAGGGGTCGTACGAGCAGTACTTC. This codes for CASSPGQGSYEQYF.

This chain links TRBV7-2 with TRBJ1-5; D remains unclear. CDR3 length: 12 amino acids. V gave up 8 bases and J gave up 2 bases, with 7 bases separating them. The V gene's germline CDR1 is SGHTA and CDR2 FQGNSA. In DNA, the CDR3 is TGTGCCAGCCGCGCCGGCAATCAGCCCCAGCATTTT. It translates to CASRAGNQPQHF.

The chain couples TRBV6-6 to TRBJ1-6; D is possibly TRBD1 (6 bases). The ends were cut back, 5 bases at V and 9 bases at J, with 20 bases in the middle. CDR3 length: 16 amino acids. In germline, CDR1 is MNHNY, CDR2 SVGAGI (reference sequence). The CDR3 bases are TGTGCCAGCAGTACAGGGAGAATGGGGGGTTCTTCACCCCTCCACTTT. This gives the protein CASSTGRMGGSSPLHF.

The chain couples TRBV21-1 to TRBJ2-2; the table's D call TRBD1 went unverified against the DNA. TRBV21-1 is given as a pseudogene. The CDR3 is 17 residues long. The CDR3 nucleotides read TGTGCCAGCAGCAAACCCACGCCTACAGGGGGCCCCGGGGAGCTGTTTTTT. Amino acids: CASSKPTPTGGPGELFF.

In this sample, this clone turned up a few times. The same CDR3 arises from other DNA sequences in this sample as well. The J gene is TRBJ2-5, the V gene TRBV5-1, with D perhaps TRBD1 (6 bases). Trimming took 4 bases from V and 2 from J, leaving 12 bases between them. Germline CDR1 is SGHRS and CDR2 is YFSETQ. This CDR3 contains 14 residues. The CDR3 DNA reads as TGCGCCAGCAGCCTACAGGGATCTCAAGAGACCCAGTACTTC. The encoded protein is CASSLQGSQETQYF. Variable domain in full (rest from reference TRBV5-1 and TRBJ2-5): KAGVTQTPRYLIKTRGQQVTLSCSPISGHRSVSWYQQTPGQGLQFLFEYFSETQRNKGNFPGRFSGRQFSNSRSEMNVSTLELGDSALYLCASSLQGSQETQYFGPGTRLLVL.

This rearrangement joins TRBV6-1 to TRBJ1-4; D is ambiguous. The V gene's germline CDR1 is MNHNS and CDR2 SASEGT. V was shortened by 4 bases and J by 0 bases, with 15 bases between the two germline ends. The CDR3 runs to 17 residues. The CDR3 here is CASSGPGALSTNEKLFF. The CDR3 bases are TGTGCCAGCAGTGGGCCAGGAGCTTTATCAACTAATGAAAAACTGTTTTTT.

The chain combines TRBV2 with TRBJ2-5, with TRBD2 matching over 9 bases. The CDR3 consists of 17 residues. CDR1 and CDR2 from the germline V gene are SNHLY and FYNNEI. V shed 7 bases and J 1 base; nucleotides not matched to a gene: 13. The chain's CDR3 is CASTRRWASGTQETQYF. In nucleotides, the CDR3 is TGTGCCAGCACCCGAAGGTGGGCTAGCGGGACCCAAGAGACCCAGTACTTC.